This record looks at one TCR beta chain sequence and its context. This sample was taken from a study of blood T cell repertoires in COVID-19. Across the whole study: Samples came from the United States, Italy and Spain, spanning acute and convalescent COVID-19. T cells, B-cell-depleted T cells, or PBMCs supplied cDNA or gDNA.

Original processing notes: The authors estimated nucleated cell counts from reference gene primer amplification. The repertoire was sequenced with immunoSEQ multiplex PCR; TCRdb's copy has only in-frame clones and lacks some. V and J calls and clone size are those listed in that table; D and trimming were worked out from the DNA. Counted here are tens of thousands of clones, about 80% occurring once; the ten biggest clones make up 65% to 80%. This CDR3 contains 14 residues. Germline V CDR1 and CDR2: SGHRS, YFSETQ. V was shortened by 4 bases and J by 5 bases, with 16 bases between the two germline ends.

Sequencing was performed on peripheral blood. The chain couples TRBV5-1 to TRBJ2-7; D is possibly TRBD1 (7 bases). This receptor was taken from a man aged 65 to 85 with acute or convalescent COVID-19. CDR3 sequence (DNA): TGCGCCAGCAGCAACCGACAGGGAGGCCACGAGCAGTACTTC. It specifies CASSNRQGGHEQYF.